The 8 T cell receptor beta chains given below trace back to one sample, sequenced in a study of tumor-infiltrating lymphocytes in oesophageal squamous cell carcinoma. MiXCR was run by TCRdb on the PCR reads, yielding one entry per CDR3 protein. The table shows approximately 13,000 distinct CDR3 sequences, with about 53% occurring only once. The specimen sequenced was esophageal tumor tissue. All receptors come from a male donor with esophageal squamous cell carcinoma.

This chain joins TRBV7-9 and TRBJ1-4; 7 bases align to TRBD1. Trimming took 7 bases from V and 4 from J; bases not matched to a gene: 9. The CDR3 sequence is 15 residues long. Germline V gene lookup returns CDR1 SEHNR and CDR2 FQNEAQ (reference sequence). The CDR3 DNA reads TGTGCCAGCACCGACAGGGAGGGGAGTAATGAAAAACTGTTTTTT. Translating it yields CASTDREGSNEKLFF.

The V and J genes are TRBV7-2 and TRBJ2-3, with a possible D match to TRBD1 (5 bases). The J call may be mistaken, given a closer DNA end match to TRBJ1-1. The CDR3 is 13 amino acids. Germline values: CDR1 SGHTA, CDR2 FQGNSA. The CDR3 loop is CASSAGLRAEAFF. The CDR3 DNA follows: TGTGCCAGCAGCGCAGGGTTAAGAGCGGAAGCTTTCTTT.

The chain is built from TRBV6-6 and TRBJ2-3, with no clear D. The J call may not be correct, given that the DNA end is closer to TRBJ2-7. CDR1 is MNHNY, CDR2 SVGAGI, per germline (reference sequence). There are 11 residues in the CDR3. The DNA of the CDR3 is TGTGCCAGCAGTATCCGATGGGAGCAGTACTTC. Translated: CASSIRWEQYF.

This clonotype counts as medium-sized. The chain uses TRBV7-6 and TRBJ2-7; D perhaps matches TRBD2 (6 bases). The CDR3 length is 13 residues. Trimming left V 5 bases short and J 2 bases short, with 10 bases between. The germline CDR1 and CDR2 sequences are SGHVS and FNYEAQ. CDR3 amino acids: CASSHRGAYEQYF. The CDR3 DNA reads TGTGCCAGCAGCCACCGCGGGGCCTACGAGCAGTACTTC.

The rearrangement joins TRBV10-2 to TRBJ2-6; 11 bases line up with TRBD1. With the DNA end fitting TRBJ1-2 better, the J assignment may be wrong. This CDR3 has 16 residues. Germline V gives CDR1 WSHSY, CDR2 SAAADI. CDR3 amino acids: CASSTATGQGAYGYTF. CDR3 DNA sequence: TGCGCCAGCAGTACTGCCACCGGACAGGGGGCATATGGCTACACCTTC.

The CDR3 reads CASSLRTSGNQETQYF. CDR3 nucleotides: TGTGCCAGCAGCCTTCGGACTAGCGGAAACCAAGAGACCCAGTACTTC. The chain joins TRBV7-8 to TRBJ2-5; 10 positions agree with TRBD2. V was pared by 5 bases and J by 0 bases, with 6 bases of the junction left unmatched. Germline lookup yields CDR1 SGHVS and CDR2 FQNEAQ. The CDR3 is made up of 16 amino acids. The full variable domain, completed using reference TRBV7-8 and TRBJ2-5, is GAGVSQSPRYKVAKRGQDVALRCDPISGHVSLFWYQQALGQGPEFLTYFQNEAQLDKSGLPSDRFFAERPEGSVSTLKIQRTQQEDSAVYLCASSLRTSGNQETQYFGPGTRLLVL.

The chain uses TRBV5-1 and TRBJ1-1, with D possibly TRBD1 on 5 matching bases. The ends were cut back, 0 bases at V and 0 bases at J, with 12 bases in the middle. There are 16 residues in the CDR3. CDR1 is SGHRS and CDR2 is YFSETQ in the germline V gene. Here the CDR3 reads CASSLAGTTLNTEAFF. The CDR3 nucleotides are TGCGCCAGCAGCTTGGCAGGGACTACGCTGAACACTGAAGCTTTCTTT.

Many counts were recorded for this clonotype. CDR3: CASSLAFGESSPLHF. Written as DNA, the CDR3 is TGCGCCAGCAGCTTGGCCTTTGGGGAAAGTTCACCCCTCCACTTT. The chain recombines TRBV5-1 with TRBJ1-6; D call uncertain. Per the germline V gene, CDR1 is SGHRS and CDR2 is YFSETQ. The V gene lost 0 bases and the J gene lost 9 bases, with 13 bases spanning the gap. There are 15 residues in the CDR3.